Below, 22 T cell receptor beta chains from the same sample are listed, as sequenced in a study of T cell clonality in common variable immunodeficiency. Study conclusions and caveats: Common variable immunodeficiency TCR beta sequences reportedly had fewer deletions and N-nucleotide insertions.

Their recognized antigens are unknown. Data came from immunoSEQ multiplex PCR; TCRdb stores just in-frame clones and leaves some out. The repertoire has about 19,000 clones, none seen only once; the ten largest take 20% to 25%. Sequencing input: peripheral blood mononuclear cells. The receptors stem from a human donor with common variable immunodeficiency.

This clone has ten or more counts. The read comes to an end 3 residues before the CDR3 does, leaving the germline J gene to fill in the end. The chain carries TRBV7-2 and TRBJ1-3; the D is unclear. The V and J ends lost 0 bases and 2 bases respectively, with 8 bases between them. The CDR3 spans 15 residues. The germline V gene encodes CDR1 SGHTA and CDR2 FQGNSA. The CDR3: CASSLAGSTGNTIYF. The covered CDR3 bases are TGTGCCAGCAGCTTAGCGGGCAGCACTGGAAACACC.

This clone occurred many times. The CDR3 end is not reached by the read, which stops 3 residues before it; the germline J gene fills it in. The identical CDR3 is also encoded by other nucleotide sequences in the sample. This chain joins TRBV6-2 or TRBV6-3 and TRBJ2-5; 8 bases map to TRBD1. The CDR3 spans 14 residues. The J segment lost 5 bases and the V segment lost 6 bases, leaving 8 bases of the junction unmatched. Looked up from germline, CDR1 is MNHEY and CDR2 is SVGEGT. Incomplete CDR3 DNA: TGTGCCAGCAGAGACGGACAGGGTGGGGAGACC. Its protein is CASRDGQGGET. Given in full, the CDR3 is CASRDGQGGETQYF.

This clone was counted only a few times. The CDR3 end falls 3 residues outside the read, so it is completed with the germline J gene. The V gene is TRBV7-9, the J gene TRBJ1-4, with TRBD1 matching over 8 bases. This CDR3 is 15 amino acids long. After removal of 5 bases from V and 5 bases from J, the junction contained 7 bases not matched to a gene. Looked up from germline, CDR1 is SEHNR and CDR2 is FQNEAQ (reference sequence). The CDR3 DNA, read in part, is TGTGCCAGCAGCCCCCAGGACAGGGTAAATGAAAAA. Its protein is CASSPQDRVNEK. From start to end, the CDR3 is CASSPQDRVNEKLFF.

This clone has more than one count but fewer than ten. With the read ending 3 residues before the CDR3 end, the germline J gene is used to fill in that end. This chain links TRBV7-9 with TRBJ2-3; 8 nucleotides align to TRBD2. This CDR3 comprises 14 residues. Trimming removed 10 bases from V and 2 bases from J; junction bases left unmatched: 8. CDR1 is SEHNR, CDR2 FQNEAQ, per germline (reference sequence). CDR3 bases read: TGTGCCACACGAACTAGCGGAAACACAGATACG. Translating it yields CATRTSGNTDT. The entire CDR3 sequence reads CATRTSGNTDTQYF.

A few counts support this clone. The CDR3 end falls 3 residues outside the read, so it is completed with the germline J gene. J is TRBJ2-7 and V is TRBV7-8; TRBD1 agrees at 8 bases. The germline V gene has CDR1 SGHVS and CDR2 FQNEAQ. The J segment lost 4 bases and the V segment lost 4 bases, leaving 9 bases of the junction unmatched. This CDR3 is 15 amino acids long. CDR3 residues: CASSWAGQGAYEQYF. The sequenced CDR3 bases are TGTGCCAGCAGCTGGGCGGGCCAGGGGGCTTACGAG.

This clone was detected many times. The CDR3 extends 3 residues past the end of the read, so its final part is completed from the germline J gene. The chain joins TRBV20-1 to TRBJ1-1; D possibly corresponds to TRBD1 (5 bases). The germline V gene has CDR1 DFQATT and CDR2 SNEGSKA (reference sequence). Deletions cut 0 bases from V and 4 bases from J, with 15 bases between. This CDR3 region has 15 residues. The CDR3 reads CSAREKGTSFTEAFF. The CDR3 bases that were read are TGCAGTGCTAGAGAAAAAGGGACTTCCTTCACTGAA.

The sample holds a few counts of this clone. The sequenced fragment ends 3 residues before the CDR3 boundary, so the rest is inferred from the germline J gene. V and J are TRBV6-4 and TRBJ2-1, with D perhaps TRBD2 (7 bases). CDR1 is MRHNA and CDR2 is SNTAGT in the germline V gene. Deletions cut 3 bases from V and 6 bases from J, with 15 bases between. The CDR3 spans 15 residues. The CDR3 is CASSEDGGLGNEQFF. The sequenced part of the CDR3 DNA is TGTGCCAGCAGTGAAGACGGGGGGCTGGGCAATGAG.

About this clone: The CDR3 end is not reached by the read, which stops 3 residues before it; the germline J gene fills it in. The V call is TRBV30, the J call TRBJ2-7; the D gene is possibly TRBD1 (5 bases). Germline CDR1 is GTSNPN and CDR2 is SVGIG (reference sequence). This CDR3 contains 11 residues. The V gene lost 6 bases and the J gene lost 1 base, with 7 bases spanning the gap. The sequenced part of the CDR3 DNA is TGTGCCTGTCAGGGATCCTACGAG. Translated: CACQGSYE. In full, the CDR3 reads CACQGSYEQYF.

This clone was found many times. The read is 3 residues too short to cover the CDR3 end, so that end is filled in from the germline J gene. The rearrangement joins TRBV19 to TRBJ2-2, with a weak D call TRBD2 (6 bases). Trimming cost V 10 bases and J 8 bases, with 23 bases left between them. Germline CDR1 and CDR2: LNHDA and SQIVND (reference sequence). The CDR3 length is 15 residues. The DNA read from the CDR3 is TGTGCCACTTCTCCCGGGACTCCCGGTAGGGGGGAG. Its translation: CATSPGTPGRGE. The complete CDR3 reads CATSPGTPGRGELFF.

A few counts support this clone. The read is 3 residues too short to cover the CDR3 end, so that end is filled in from the germline J gene. The chain has TRBV19 and TRBJ2-1, with TRBD1 matching over 7 bases. J was trimmed by 1 base and V by 3 bases; bases with no gene match: 9. In germline, CDR1 is LNHDA, CDR2 SQIVND (reference sequence). There are 17 residues in the CDR3. CDR3 DNA, as far as it was read: TGTGCCAGTAGTATTGTAGGGGGCTTATTGTCCTACAATGAG. Translated, it gives CASSIVGGLLSYNE. The full CDR3 reads CASSIVGGLLSYNEQFF.

This clone qualifies as medium-sized. The read halts 3 residues ahead of the CDR3 end, with the missing end drawn from the germline J gene. V usage is TRBV18 and J usage is TRBJ1-2; perhaps TRBD1 as D (6 bases). CDR1 and CDR2 (germline): KGHSH, LQKENI. This CDR3 comprises 14 residues. Between the trimmed V and J ends, which lost 3 bases and 5 bases, there was a span of 13 bases. The DNA read from the CDR3 is TGTGCCAGCTCACCGGGACATTTAGGGTATGGC. Its protein product is CASSPGHLGYG. The complete CDR3 protein is CASSPGHLGYGYTF.

This clone was recorded a few times. The CDR3 DNA, read in part, is TGCGCCAGCAGCCACAGGGATACATACAATGAG. As protein: CASSHRDTYNE. The whole CDR3 protein reads CASSHRDTYNEQFF. The rearrangement links TRBV5-1 to TRBJ2-1; a weak D match, TRBD1 (6 bases). The read gets to within 3 residues of the CDR3 end, and the germline J gene fills in the rest. The CDR3 runs 14 residues. V lost 4 bases and J lost 4, with 12 bases in between. Germline CDR1 SGHRS, CDR2 YFSETQ.

This clone was seen only a few times. The missing CDR3 end, 3 residues past where the read stops, is filled in from the germline J gene. The chain has TRBV18 and TRBJ2-7; 8 nucleotides line up with TRBD1. V lost 3 bases to trimming and J lost 3 bases; unmatched junction nucleotides: 4. Germline V CDR1 and CDR2: KGHSH, LQKENI. The CDR3 is 14 amino acids. CDR3 bases read: TGTGCCAGCTCACCGGACAGGGCCCACTACGAG. It translates to CASSPDRAHYE. The CDR3 reads in full as CASSPDRAHYEQYF. The full variable domain, its missing parts supplied by reference TRBV18 and TRBJ2-7, is NAGVMQNPRHLVRRRGQEARLRCSPMKGHSHVYWYRQLPEEGLKFMVYLQKENIIDESGMPKERFSAEFPKEGPSILRIQQVVRGDSAAYFCASSPDRAHYEQYFGPGTRLTVT.

In this sample, this clone turned up a few times. The read halts 3 residues ahead of the CDR3 end, with the missing end drawn from the germline J gene. The J gene is TRBJ2-5, the V gene TRBV7-9; tentatively, D is TRBD2 (5 bases). Trimming cost V 5 bases and J 4 bases, with 17 bases left between them. The V gene's germline CDR1 is SEHNR and CDR2 FQNEAQ (reference sequence). CDR3 length equals 15 residues. The covered CDR3 bases are TGTGCCAGCAGCCTCCCCGGGTTAGGAGGAGAGACC. Its protein product is CASSLPGLGGET. The full CDR3 reads CASSLPGLGGETQYF.

The covered CDR3 bases are TGTGCCAGCAGACATACAGCCTACGAG. It encodes CASRHTAYE. The CDR3 in full is CASRHTAYEQYF. V usage is TRBV6-2 or TRBV6-3 and J usage is TRBJ2-7; no firm D call. The observed sequence ends 3 residues before the CDR3 terminus, with the missing tail filled in from the germline J gene. Germline V gene data show CDR1 as MNHEY and CDR2 as SVGEGT. The V end lost 6 bases, the J end lost 2 bases, and 8 bases lay between the germline ends. The CDR3 has 12 residues.

Points on this clone: The CDR3 is cut off 3 residues early in the read; its end comes from the germline J gene. This chain connects TRBV2 to TRBJ2-3; 10 bases match TRBD2. V dropped 7 bases and J dropped 5; count of bases not matched to a gene: 12. The CDR3 covers 16 residues. Germline V gene lookup returns CDR1 SNHLY and CDR2 FYNNEI. CDR3 bases read: TGTGCCAGCACTTACCTAGCGGGGGTGCGGGGAGATACG. Translation: CASTYLAGVRGDT. The whole CDR3 reads CASTYLAGVRGDTQYF.

As regards this clone: Read sequence stops 3 residues before the CDR3 end, and the germline J gene provides the missing end. J is TRBJ2-5 and V is TRBV19; 9 positions agree with TRBD1. Germline CDR1 LNHDA, CDR2 SQIVND (reference sequence). This CDR3 region has 15 residues. The V segment lost 0 bases and the J segment 5 bases; nucleotides outside the gene matches: 4. Incomplete CDR3 DNA: TGTGCCAGTAGTATAGATTACAGGGGGCGGGAGACC. Translation: CASSIDYRGRET. The entire CDR3 protein reads CASSIDYRGRETQYF.

This clone was found many times. The CDR3 reads CASSWGQINSPLHF. The covered CDR3 bases are TGTGCCAGCAGCTGGGGACAGATAAATTCACCC. J is TRBJ1-6 and V is TRBV7-2; TRBD1 matches 7 bases. Read coverage stops 3 residues before the CDR3 terminus; the germline J gene supplies the remainder. Unmatched junction bases numbered 4, after V lost 4 bases and J lost 7 bases. The CDR3 runs to 14 residues. From germline, CDR1 is SGHTA and CDR2 FQGNSA.

Only a few counts were recorded for this clone. The read is 3 residues too short to cover the CDR3 end, so that end is filled in from the germline J gene. The chain uses TRBV18 and TRBJ2-5; tentative D call: TRBD1 (6 bases). The V gene lost 3 bases and the J gene lost 1 base, with 15 bases spanning the gap. The germline gives CDR1 KGHSH, CDR2 LQKENI. The CDR3 covers 16 residues. The CDR3 reads CASSPPSGQPQETQYF. The part of the CDR3 DNA that was read is TGTGCCAGCTCACCCCCCTCAGGACAGCCCCAAGAGACC.

For this clone: The sequence runs out 3 residues before the end of the CDR3; the remainder is reconstructed from the germline J gene. V usage is TRBV19 and J usage is TRBJ2-7, with 9 bases that match TRBD1. V was clipped by 6 bases and J by 4 bases; unmatched bases: 10. This CDR3 is built from 15 residues. Germline CDR1 is LNHDA and CDR2 is SQIVND (reference sequence). Here the CDR3 reads CASSPFDRGKYEQYF. The covered CDR3 bases are TGTGCCAGTAGCCCGTTCGACAGGGGGAAATACGAG. The full variable domain, in which reference TRBV19 and TRBJ2-7 provide the parts outside the CDR3, is DGGITQSPKYLFRKEGQNVTLSCEQNLNHDAMYWYRQDPGQGLRLIYYSQIVNDFQKGDIAEGYSVSREKKESFPLTVTSAQKNPTAFYLCASSPFDRGKYEQYFGPGTRLTVT.

Concerning this clone: The CDR3 end is not reached by the read, which stops 3 residues before it; the germline J gene fills it in. This chain uses TRBV7-9 with TRBJ2-1; D call uncertain. This CDR3 has 15 residues. Germline CDR1 reads SEHNR; CDR2 reads FQNEAQ (reference sequence). The V gene lost 5 bases and the J gene lost 3 bases, with 14 bases spanning the gap. The part of the CDR3 DNA that was read is TGTGCCAGCAGCGACCTAGGTAAACTCTACAATGAG. Protein sequence: CASSDLGKLYNE. The full CDR3 protein is CASSDLGKLYNEQFF.

This clone was counted ten times or more. The read ends 3 residues early relative to the CDR3; the germline J gene fills the gap. The chain recombines TRBV20-1 with TRBJ1-2, with TRBD1 identical over 9 bases. V lost 6 bases, J lost 0 bases, and 2 bases stayed unmatched. Germline lookup yields CDR1 DFQATT and CDR2 SNEGSKA (reference sequence). The CDR3 consists of 13 residues. Incomplete CDR3 DNA: TGCAGTGCGAGACAGGGGGCTAACTATGGC. Amino acids: CSARQGANYG. From start to end, the CDR3 is CSARQGANYGYTF.